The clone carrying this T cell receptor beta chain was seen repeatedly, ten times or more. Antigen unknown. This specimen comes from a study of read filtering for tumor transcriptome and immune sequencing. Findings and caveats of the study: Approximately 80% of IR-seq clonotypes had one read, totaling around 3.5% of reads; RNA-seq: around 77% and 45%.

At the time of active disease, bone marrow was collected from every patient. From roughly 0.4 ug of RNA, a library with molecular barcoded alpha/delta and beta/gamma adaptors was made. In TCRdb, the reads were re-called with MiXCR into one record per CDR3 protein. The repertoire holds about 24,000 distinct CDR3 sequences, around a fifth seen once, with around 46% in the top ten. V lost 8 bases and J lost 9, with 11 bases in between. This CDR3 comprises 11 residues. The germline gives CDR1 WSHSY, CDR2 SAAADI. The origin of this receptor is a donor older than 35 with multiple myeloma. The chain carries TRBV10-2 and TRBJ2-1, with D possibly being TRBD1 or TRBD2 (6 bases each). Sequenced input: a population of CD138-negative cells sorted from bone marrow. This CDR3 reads CASEGGFEQFF. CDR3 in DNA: TGCGCCAGCGAAGGGGGGTTTGAGCAGTTCTTC.